This T cell receptor beta chain originates from a study of blood T cell repertoires in COVID-19. Looking at the study overall: T cells, B-cell-depleted T cells, or PBMCs provided the cDNA or gDNA that served as material.

The CDR3 covers 14 residues. The V gene lost 0 bases and the J gene lost 4 bases, with 8 bases spanning the gap. CDR1 and CDR2 (germline): SGHVS, FNYEAQ. Original analysis: Amplifying reference gene primers gave estimates of nucleated cell counts. The table came from immunoSEQ multiplex PCR; TCRdb's copy has only in-frame clones and leaves some out. That table furnishes V, J and clone size, whereas the DNA furnished D and trimming. There are nearly 250,000 clones in the sample; 86% occur only once, and 1.5% to 2% lies in the top ten. This clone appeared a single time. The chain has TRBV7-6 and TRBJ2-3; D is possibly TRBD2 (6 bases). Source material: peripheral blood. The clonotype comes from an older woman who had recovered from COVID-19. CDR3 sequence reads: CASSLATGADTQYF. The CDR3 DNA reads as TGTGCCAGCAGCTTAGCTACGGGGGCAGATACGCAGTATTTT.